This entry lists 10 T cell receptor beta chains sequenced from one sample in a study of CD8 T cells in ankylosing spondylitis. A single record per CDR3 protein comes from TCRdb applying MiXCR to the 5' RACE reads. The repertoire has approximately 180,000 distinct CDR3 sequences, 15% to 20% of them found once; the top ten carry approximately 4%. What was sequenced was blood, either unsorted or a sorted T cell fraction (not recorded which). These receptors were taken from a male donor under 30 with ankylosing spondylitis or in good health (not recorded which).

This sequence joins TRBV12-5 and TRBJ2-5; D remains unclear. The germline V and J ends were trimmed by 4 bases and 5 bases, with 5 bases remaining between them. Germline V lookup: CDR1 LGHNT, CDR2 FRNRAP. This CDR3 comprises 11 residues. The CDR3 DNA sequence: TGTGCTAGTGGTTCCCTGGAGACCCAGTACTTC. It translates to CASGSLETQYF.

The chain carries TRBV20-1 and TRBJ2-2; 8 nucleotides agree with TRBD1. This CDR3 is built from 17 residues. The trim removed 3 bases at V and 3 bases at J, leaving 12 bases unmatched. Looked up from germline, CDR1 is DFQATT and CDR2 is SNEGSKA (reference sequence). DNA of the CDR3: TGCAGTGCTAGGGGGTACGGAGGACAGGGTTACACCGGGGAGCTGTTTTTT. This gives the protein CSARGYGGQGYTGELFF.

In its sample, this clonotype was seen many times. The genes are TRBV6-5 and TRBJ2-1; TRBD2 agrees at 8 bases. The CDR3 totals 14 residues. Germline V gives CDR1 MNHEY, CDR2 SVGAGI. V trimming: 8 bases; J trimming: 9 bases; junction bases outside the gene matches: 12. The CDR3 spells CASSAGRASSEQFF. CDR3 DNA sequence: TGTGCCAGCTCAGCCGGGAGGGCCTCGAGTGAGCAGTTCTTC.

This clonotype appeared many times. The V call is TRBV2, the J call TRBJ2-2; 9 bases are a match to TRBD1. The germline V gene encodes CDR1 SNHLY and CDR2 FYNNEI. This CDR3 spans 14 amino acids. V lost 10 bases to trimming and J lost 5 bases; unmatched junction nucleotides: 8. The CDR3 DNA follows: TGTGCCACCCCGGGACAGGGTGAAACCGGGGAGCTGTTTTTT. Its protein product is CATPGQGETGELFF.

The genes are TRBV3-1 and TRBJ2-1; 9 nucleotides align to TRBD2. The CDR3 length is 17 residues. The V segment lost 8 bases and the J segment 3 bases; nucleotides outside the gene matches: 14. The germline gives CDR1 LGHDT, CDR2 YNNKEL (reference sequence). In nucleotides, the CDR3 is TGTGCCAGCTCTCACCTAGCGGGACTGATAGGCTACAATGAGCAGTTCTTC. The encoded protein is CASSHLAGLIGYNEQFF.

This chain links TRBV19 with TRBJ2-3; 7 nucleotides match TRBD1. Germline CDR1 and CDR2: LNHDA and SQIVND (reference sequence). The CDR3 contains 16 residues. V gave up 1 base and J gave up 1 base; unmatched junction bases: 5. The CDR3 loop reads CASSIVGQAGTDTQYF. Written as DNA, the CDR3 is TGTGCCAGTAGTATAGTCGGACAGGCAGGCACAGATACGCAGTATTTT.

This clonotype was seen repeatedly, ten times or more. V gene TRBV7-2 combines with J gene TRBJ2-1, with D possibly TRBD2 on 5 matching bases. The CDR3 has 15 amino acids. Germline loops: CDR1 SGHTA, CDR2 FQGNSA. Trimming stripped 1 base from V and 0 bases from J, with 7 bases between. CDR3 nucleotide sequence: TGTGCCAGCAGCTTAGAGCGGTACTCCTACAATGAGCAGTTCTTC. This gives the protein CASSLERYSYNEQFF.

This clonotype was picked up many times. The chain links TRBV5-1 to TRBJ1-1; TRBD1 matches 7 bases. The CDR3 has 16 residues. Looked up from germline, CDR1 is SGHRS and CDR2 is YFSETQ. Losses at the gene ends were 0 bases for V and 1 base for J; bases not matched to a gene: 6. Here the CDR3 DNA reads TGCGCCAGCAGCTTGGAGGGGGCCCCCTCGAACACTGAAGCTTTCTTT. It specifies CASSLEGAPSNTEAFF.

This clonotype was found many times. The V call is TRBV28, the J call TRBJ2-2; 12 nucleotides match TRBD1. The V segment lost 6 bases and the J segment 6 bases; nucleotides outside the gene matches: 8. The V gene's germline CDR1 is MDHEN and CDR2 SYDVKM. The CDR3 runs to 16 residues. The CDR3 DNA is TGTGCCAGCAGCTCGGGACAGGGGGCATCCTCCGGGGAGCTGTTTTTT. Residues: CASSSGQGASSGELFF.

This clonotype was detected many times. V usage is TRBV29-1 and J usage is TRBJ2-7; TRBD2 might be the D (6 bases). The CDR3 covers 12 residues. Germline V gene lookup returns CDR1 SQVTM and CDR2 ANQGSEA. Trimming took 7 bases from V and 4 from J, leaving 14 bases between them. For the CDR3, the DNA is TGCAGCGGCCGAACTGGGGGGTACGAGCAGTACTTC. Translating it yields CSGRTGGYEQYF.